One and the same sample provided the 15 T cell receptor beta chains below, sequenced in a study of shared clonotypes between healthy human individuals. Assay: immunoSEQ multiplex PCR; the TCRdb copy retains only in-frame clones and omits some. Here the sample spans fewer than 2.5 million clones, 93% being singletons. The sample comprised naive CD4+ T cells from PBMCs. Subset denoted: CD45RA+ positively selected. These receptor sequences come from a man aged 18 to 29 in good health. Some clones in this sample may be carry-over from other donors' samples.

The chain employs TRBV7-9 and TRBJ2-7; 8 bases are a match to TRBD2. CDR1 and CDR2 (germline): SEHNR, FQNEAQ (reference sequence). This CDR3 has 15 residues. After removal of 5 bases from V and 3 bases from J, the junction contained 9 bases not matched to a gene. The CDR3 DNA follows: TGTGCCAGCAGCCCCCGTGGTAGCGGGATCTACGAGCAGTACTTC. As protein: CASSPRGSGIYEQYF. Full variable domain (remainder filled in from reference TRBV7-9 and TRBJ2-7): DTGVSQNPRHKITKRGQNVTFRCDPISEHNRLYWYRQTLGQGPEFLTYFQNEAQLEKSRLLSDRFSAERPKGSFSTLEIQRTEQGDSAMYLCASSPRGSGIYEQYFGPGTRLTVT.

This clone was observed once. V usage is TRBV5-1 and J usage is TRBJ1-2; unclear D gene. The V end was cut by 1 base, the J end by 3 bases, with 7 bases between. Germline assignment: CDR1 SGHRS and CDR2 YFSETQ. The CDR3 length is 13 residues. CDR3 DNA sequence: TGCGCCAGCAGCTTGTCGACCGACTATGGCTACACCTTC. Translated, it gives CASSLSTDYGYTF. The whole variable domain, filled in from reference TRBV5-1 and TRBJ1-2, reads KAGVTQTPRYLIKTRGQQVTLSCSPISGHRSVSWYQQTPGQGLQFLFEYFSETQRNKGNFPGRFSGRQFSNSRSEMNVSTLELGDSALYLCASSLSTDYGYTFGSGTRLTVV.

As concerns this clone: In the same sample, other DNA sequences code for this CDR3. The chain links TRBV9 to TRBJ2-7; D is unresolved. CDR3 length equals 14 residues. Trimming cost V 0 bases and J 1 base, with 8 bases left between them. Germline V CDR1 and CDR2: SGDLS, YYNGEE. CDR3 amino acids: CASSVDPQSYEQYF. The CDR3 nucleotides are TGTGCCAGCAGCGTAGATCCACAGTCCTACGAGCAGTACTTC. Full variable domain (remainder filled in from reference TRBV9 and TRBJ2-7): DSGVTQTPKHLITATGQRVTLRCSPRSGDLSVYWYQQSLDQGLQFLIQYYNGEERAKGNILERFSAQQFPDLHSELNLSSLELGDSALYFCASSVDPQSYEQYFGPGTRLTVT.

The genes are TRBV7-9 and TRBJ1-1; TRBD1 matches at 9 bases. The CDR3 loop spans 17 amino acids. The V segment lost 5 bases and the J segment 0 bases; nucleotides outside the gene matches: 10. Germline V gene sequence: CDR1 SEHNR, CDR2 FQNEAQ (reference sequence). DNA for the CDR3: TGTGCCAGCAGCCCTAGACCGGGACAGGGACTGAACACTGAAGCTTTCTTT. Residues: CASSPRPGQGLNTEAFF.

The gene calls are TRBV19 and TRBJ2-2; 10 bases fit TRBD1. CDR1 and CDR2 from the germline V gene are LNHDA and SQIVND (reference sequence). The J segment lost 6 bases and the V segment lost 6 bases, leaving 4 bases of the junction unmatched. The CDR3 contains 14 residues. The DNA for the CDR3 is TGTGCCAGTAGGGACAGGGGGTCTGCCGGGGAGCTGTTTTTT. Its translation is CASRDRGSAGELFF.

This chain uses TRBV5-1 with TRBJ1-6, with TRBD1 matching 9 bases. CDR3 length: 15 amino acids. From germline, CDR1 is SGHRS and CDR2 YFSETQ. With 6 bases clipped from V and 10 bases from J, the junction kept 11 bases outside the gene matches. The CDR3 here is CASKAPGQGGSPLHF. The CDR3 DNA reads as TGCGCCAGCAAAGCCCCGGGACAGGGAGGATCACCCCTCCACTTT.

This clone was seen once. J is TRBJ2-7 and V is TRBV6-1; no clear D. Germline CDR1 MNHNS, CDR2 SASEGT. Trimming removed 4 bases from V and 4 bases from J, with 11 bases in between. This CDR3 is built from 13 residues. CDR3 sequence reads: CASSVTLSYEQYF. The CDR3, as DNA: TGTGCCAGCAGTGTAACCCTTTCTTACGAGCAGTACTTC.

The chain joins TRBV7-2 to TRBJ2-5, with 10 bases matching TRBD2. The V and J ends lost 5 bases and 2 bases, in that order; junction bases with no gene match: 8. Germline V CDR1 and CDR2: SGHTA, FQGNSA. This CDR3 has 16 residues. The CDR3 DNA is TGTGCCAGCAGCATAGGACTAGCGGTTCTTCAAGAGACCCAGTACTTC. Translated, it gives CASSIGLAVLQETQYF.

The chain carries TRBV11-2 and TRBJ2-7; 9 bases agree with TRBD1. Germline V gene lookup returns CDR1 SGHAT and CDR2 FQNNGV. The CDR3 contains 15 residues. With 0 bases clipped from V and 6 bases from J, the junction kept 6 bases outside the gene matches. As DNA, the CDR3 is TGTGCCAGCAGCTTAGAGGGGACAGGGTACGGCGAGCAGTACTTC. It encodes CASSLEGTGYGEQYF.

This clone occurred once. The CDR3 bases are TGTGCCAGCAGCCAAGAAGGTAGACTAGCGGGCCCCGAGCAGTTCTTC. This sequence encodes CASSQEGRLAGPEQFF. This sequence joins TRBV4-2 and TRBJ2-1; 10 nucleotides align to TRBD2. This CDR3 spans 16 amino acids. The ends lost 0 bases at V and 10 bases at J; junction bases unmatched: 9. Germline V gene data show CDR1 as LGHNA and CDR2 as YNFKEQ.

The V and J genes are TRBV5-1 and TRBJ1-1; TRBD1 agrees at 9 bases. The V gene end was trimmed by 1 base and the J gene end by 5 bases; junction bases not matched to a gene: 6. Germline V gives CDR1 SGHRS, CDR2 YFSETQ. The length of the CDR3 is 15 residues. CDR3 DNA: TGCGCCAGCAGCTTGAGGACAGGGGTGGAAACTGAAGCTTTCTTT. Amino acids: CASSLRTGVETEAFF.

The chain is built from TRBV19 and TRBJ2-5; no definite D call. V was cut by 7 bases and J by 4 bases, with 19 bases left in between. This CDR3 has 15 amino acids. CDR1 and CDR2 (germline): LNHDA, SQIVND (reference sequence). CDR3 sequence: CASTRVTVVGETQYF. For the CDR3, the DNA is TGTGCCAGTACACGGGTGACCGTGGTAGGAGAGACCCAGTACTTC.

The V call is TRBV28, the J call TRBJ2-7, with TRBD1 matching over 7 bases. Germline V gene lookup returns CDR1 MDHEN and CDR2 SYDVKM. V shed 5 bases and J 0 bases; nucleotides not matched to a gene: 7. The CDR3 length is 15 residues. The chain's CDR3 is CASSPTGLGSYEQYF. CDR3 bases: TGTGCCAGCAGTCCGACAGGGCTGGGCTCCTACGAGCAGTACTTC.

The J gene is TRBJ2-7, the V gene TRBV7-8, with D perhaps TRBD1 (6 bases). The germline V gene has CDR1 SGHVS and CDR2 FQNEAQ. Trimming removed 8 bases from V and 5 bases from J, with 19 bases in between. The CDR3 is made up of 14 amino acids. DNA for the CDR3: TGTGCCAGCGGACTGACAGGTTCTGTAAACGAGCAGTACTTC. Translation gives CASGLTGSVNEQYF.

The rearrangement joins TRBV7-9 to TRBJ1-3; no clear D. CDR1 SEHNR and CDR2 FQNEAQ come from the germline V gene (reference sequence). The CDR3 length is 15 residues. V was clipped by 5 bases and J by 2 bases, with 13 bases between them. This CDR3 is CASSHLERAGNTIYF. The CDR3 DNA follows: TGTGCCAGCAGCCATTTGGAAAGGGCTGGAAACACCATATATTTT.